Each of the 13 T cell receptor beta chains below was sequenced from the same sample in a study of cytotoxic CD8 clonotypes in ibrutinib-treated CLL. Clones were read by immunoSEQ multiplex PCR, and TCRdb kept only the in-frame ones, dropping some. Of 140,000 to 150,000 clones listed, 75% to 80% are singletons. Source: PBMCs, taken after 24 months of ibrutinib treatment. These receptors were collected from a human donor with chronic lymphocytic leukemia.

The CDR3, as DNA: TGTGCCATCAGTGAGTGGGGACAGGGTATGAACACTGAAGCTTTCTTT. It specifies CAISEWGQGMNTEAFF. This chain connects TRBV10-3 to TRBJ1-1; 9 bases match TRBD1. The CDR3 has 16 residues. The V and J ends lost 1 base and 0 bases, in that order; junction bases with no gene match: 3. CDR1 ENHRY and CDR2 SYGVKD come from the germline V gene.

The chain carries TRBV6-5 and TRBJ1-1; unclear D gene. Germline V gene lookup returns CDR1 MNHEY and CDR2 SVGAGI. Trimming cost V 5 bases and J 2 bases, with 9 bases left between them. CDR3 length: 13 amino acids. The CDR3 sequence is CASSLRLNTEAFF. CDR3 DNA: TGTGCCAGCAGTCTCCGACTTAACACTGAAGCTTTCTTT.

The J gene is TRBJ1-5, the V gene TRBV7-2, with D possibly being TRBD1 (6 bases). The CDR3 has 13 residues. The V gene's germline CDR1 is SGHTA and CDR2 FQGNSA. Trimming took 8 bases from V and 6 from J, leaving 14 bases between them. CDR3 protein: CASQGHMGQPQHF. The CDR3 DNA follows: TGTGCCAGCCAGGGGCATATGGGTCAGCCCCAGCATTTT.

Details on this clone: Other DNA sequences of this sample code for an identical CDR3. This chain links TRBV5-1 with TRBJ1-5, with a weak D call TRBD1 (5 bases). V was pared by 0 bases and J by 3 bases, with 7 bases between. The CDR3 contains 14 residues. The germline CDR1 and CDR2 sequences are SGHRS and YFSETQ. CDR3 bases: TGCGCCAGCAGCTTGGGGGGCCTCAATCAGCCCCAGCATTTT. Residues: CASSLGGLNQPQHF.

This chain connects TRBV14 to TRBJ1-6; 8 bases are a match to TRBD1. Germline assignment: CDR1 SGHDN and CDR2 FVKESK. CDR3 length equals 20 residues. The V segment lost 1 base and the J segment 6 bases; nucleotides outside the gene matches: 17. In nucleotides, the CDR3 is TGTGCCAGCAGCCAAGGTTTTCTACTCCTCCGGGACAGGTCTAATTCACCCCTCCACTTT. This codes for CASSQGFLLLRDRSNSPLHF.

This clone occurred a few times. The J gene is TRBJ1-3, the V gene TRBV7-9; D gene uncertain. Germline V lookup: CDR1 SEHNR, CDR2 FQNEAQ (reference sequence). The V and J ends lost 5 bases and 2 bases respectively, with 16 bases between them. The CDR3 is 16 residues long. Written as DNA, the CDR3 is TGTGCCAGCAGCATCTGGTCCGGGAGGGCTGGAAACACCATATATTTT. Protein sequence: CASSIWSGRAGNTIYF.

The chain carries TRBV6-5 and TRBJ2-7; D is uncertain. The length of the CDR3 is 12 residues. Germline-derived CDR1 and CDR2 are MNHEY and SVGAGI. The V and J ends lost 3 bases and 7 bases respectively, with 10 bases between them. The CDR3 sequence: CASSYKGREQYF. The CDR3 DNA sequence: TGTGCCAGCAGTTATAAGGGCAGGGAGCAGTACTTC.

The chain links TRBV5-1 to TRBJ2-6; tentatively, D is TRBD1 (6 bases). The germline CDR1 and CDR2 sequences are SGHRS and YFSETQ. V was trimmed by 6 bases and J by 2 bases, leaving 18 bases between them. This CDR3 spans 17 amino acids. The CDR3 nucleotides are TGCGCCAGCACCGACAGGACAGTAGGTCCTGGGGCCAACGTCCTGACTTTC. Protein product: CASTDRTVGPGANVLTF.

This chain links TRBV7-2 with TRBJ1-1; TRBD1 matches at 11 bases. The CDR3 consists of 16 residues. Germline-derived CDR1 and CDR2 are SGHTA and FQGNSA. Germline trimming cut 5 bases from V and 6 bases from J; bases unmatched to any gene: 11. CDR3 in amino acids: CASSRTGGLPGAEAFF. CDR3 DNA sequence: TGTGCCAGCAGCCGGACAGGGGGCCTACCTGGGGCTGAAGCTTTCTTT.

The J gene is TRBJ2-3, the V gene TRBV4-3; 10 bases are shared with TRBD2. V was clipped by 0 bases and J by 4 bases; unmatched bases: 7. The V gene's germline CDR1 is LGHNA and CDR2 YSLEER. This CDR3 is 17 amino acids long. CDR3 sequence: CASSQDFSLAGADTQYF. For the CDR3, the DNA is TGCGCCAGCAGCCAAGATTTTTCGCTAGCGGGGGCAGATACGCAGTATTTT.

J is TRBJ2-5 and V is TRBV21-1; TRBD2 is the table's D call, not checked against the DNA. TRBV21-1 is described as a pseudogene. There are 16 residues in the CDR3. DNA of the CDR3: TGTGCCAGCAGCTCCCTGGGGGGGAGGCCGGGTGAGACCCAGTACTTC. It yields the protein CASSSLGGRPGETQYF.

The CDR3 sequence: CASSEELAYGYTF. The CDR3 DNA reads TGTGCCAGCAGTGAAGAGCTGGCGTATGGCTACACCTTC. V usage is TRBV25-1 and J usage is TRBJ1-2; no clear D gene. Germline CDR1 and CDR2: MGHDK and SYGVNS. The CDR3 covers 13 residues. V dropped 2 bases and J dropped 5 bases, with 9 bases sitting between them.

This chain uses TRBV30 with TRBJ2-2; D perhaps matches TRBD1 (6 bases). V was pared by 0 bases and J by 0 bases, with 11 bases between. The CDR3 is 16 amino acids. In germline, CDR1 is GTSNPN, CDR2 SVGIG (reference sequence). CDR3 protein: CAWSVVRTANTGELFF. The CDR3 nucleotides read TGTGCCTGGAGTGTCGTCAGGACAGCGAACACCGGGGAGCTGTTTTTT.